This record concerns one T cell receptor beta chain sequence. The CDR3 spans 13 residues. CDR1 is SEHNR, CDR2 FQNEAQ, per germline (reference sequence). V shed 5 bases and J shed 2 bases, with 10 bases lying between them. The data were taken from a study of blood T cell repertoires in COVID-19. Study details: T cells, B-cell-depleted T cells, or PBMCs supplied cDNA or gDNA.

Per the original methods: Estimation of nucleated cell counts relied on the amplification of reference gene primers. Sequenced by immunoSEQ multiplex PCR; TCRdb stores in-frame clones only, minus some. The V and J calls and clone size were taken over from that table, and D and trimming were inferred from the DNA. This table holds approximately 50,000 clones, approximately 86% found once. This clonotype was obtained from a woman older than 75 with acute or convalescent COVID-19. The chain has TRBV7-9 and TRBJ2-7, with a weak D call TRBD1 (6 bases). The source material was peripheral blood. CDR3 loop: CASSRDTPYEQYF. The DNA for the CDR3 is TGTGCCAGCAGCCGGGACACCCCCTACGAGCAGTACTTC.